A selection of T cell receptor beta chains follows, all from one sample in a study of blood T cell repertoires in COVID-19. Libraries were prepared by immunoSEQ multiplex PCR; TCRdb keeps only in-frame clonotypes and omits some of them. The sample yields hundreds of thousands of clones, 88% seen once. Specimen: peripheral blood. These receptors all come from a woman in her 70s with COVID-19, enrolled during active disease. CDR3s include the opening cysteine and the closing phenylalanine or tryptophan.

V	J	CDR3
TRBV18	TRBJ2-5	CASSPQGTIGETQYF
TRBV1	TRBJ1-1	CTSSQEPVLLNTEAFF
TRBV10-1	TRBJ2-1	CASREPSGGHNEQFF
TRBV5-1	TRBJ2-3	CASSLAGTGADTQYF
TRBV5-1	TRBJ2-5	CASSLTGTETQYF
TRBV6-5	TRBJ1-5	CASSYGTGNQPQHF
TRBV21-1	TRBJ1-2	CASSKGWDRGRNGYTF
TRBV5-5	TRBJ2-1	CASSPKGDRGPNEQFF
TRBV24-1	TRBJ2-4	CATSDSGGNIQYF
TRBV4-1	TRBJ1-4	CASSQLQGVYEKLFF
TRBV7-9	TRBJ2-5	CASSSLSGGEETQYF